The 5 T cell receptor beta chains reported below all come from one sample, sequenced in a study of cytomegalovirus exposure and HLA in healthy donors. The PCR had 60 Vbeta and 13 Jbeta primers. Profiling relied on immunoSEQ multiplex PCR, and the TCRdb table lists in-frame clones only, not all of them. In the table there are 150,000 to 200,000 clones, 75% to 90% of which are singletons. Sequenced input: PBMCs. Receptor source: a girl aged 2-9 years in good health and CMV-seropositive.

The V call is TRBV30, the J call TRBJ2-1; maybe TRBD2 (5 bases). CDR3 length: 14 residues. V lost 8 bases, J lost 4 bases, and 18 bases lay in between. Germline V gene data show CDR1 as GTSNPN and CDR2 as SVGIG (reference sequence). CDR3 DNA sequence: TGTGCCGGAGCGTGGGGAGACGGATACAATGAGCAGTTCTTC. Translating it yields CAGAWGDGYNEQFF.

The J gene is TRBJ1-2, the V gene TRBV5-1; 12 nucleotides line up with TRBD1. This CDR3 has 14 amino acids. CDR1 SGHRS and CDR2 YFSETQ come from the germline V gene. The trim removed 4 bases at V and 8 bases at J, leaving 6 bases unmatched. Written as DNA, the CDR3 is TGCGCCAGCAGCGCTTCCGGGACAGGGGGCGGCTACACCTTC. Amino acids: CASSASGTGGGYTF.

CDR3 sequence reads: CASRPGTGVTEAFF. The DNA for the CDR3 is TGTGCCAGCAGACCCGGGACAGGGGTCACTGAAGCTTTCTTT. The chain joins TRBV6-1 to TRBJ1-1; 10 bases are shared with TRBD1. Looked up from germline, CDR1 is MNHNS and CDR2 is SASEGT. V shed 6 bases and J 4 bases; nucleotides not matched to a gene: 5. The CDR3 spans 14 residues.

This chain links TRBV30 with TRBJ1-1, with 10 bases identical to TRBD1. The CDR3 spans 14 residues. CDR1 and CDR2 from the germline V gene are GTSNPN and SVGIG (reference sequence). After removal of 4 bases from V and 1 base from J, the junction contained 3 bases not matched to a gene. In DNA form, the CDR3 reads TGTGCCTGGACGACAGGGGGCGGGAACACTGAAGCTTTCTTT. This translates into CAWTTGGGNTEAFF.

This chain joins TRBV4-1 and TRBJ1-1, with 7 bases matching TRBD1. Germline CDR1 and CDR2: MGHRA and YSYEKL. The CDR3 contains 14 residues. The V gene end was trimmed by 2 bases and the J gene end by 3 bases; junction bases not matched to a gene: 3. CDR3 in amino acids: CASSQSDRDTEAFF. The CDR3 nucleotides are TGCGCCAGCAGCCAATCAGACAGGGACACTGAAGCTTTCTTT.